The 32 T cell receptor beta chains presented below share a single source sample, sequenced in a study of PD-L1 blockade in urothelial cancer. Assay: immunoSEQ multiplex PCR; the TCRdb copy retains only in-frame clones and omits some. The table has some 31,000 clones, 79% seen once. Time point here: peripheral blood 6 weeks after treatment start. Sequences were derived from PBMCs, sampled around atezolizumab (anti-PD-L1) treatment. The receptors were sampled from a man between 65 and 80 years old with urothelial cancer.

This clone has a handful of counts. The J gene is TRBJ2-1, the V gene TRBV4-1; weak D call: TRBD2 (5 bases). The V gene lost 0 bases and the J gene lost 2 bases, with 11 bases spanning the gap. Germline CDR1 reads MGHRA; CDR2 reads YSYEKL. CDR3 length: 16 residues. CDR3 DNA sequence: TGCGCCAGCAGCCAAGATCAGAGCGGTGCCTACAATGAGCAGTTCTTC. Translation gives CASSQDQSGAYNEQFF.

This chain links TRBV18 with TRBJ2-1, with D possibly being TRBD2 (5 bases). Trimming took 1 base from V and 12 from J, leaving 7 bases between them. This CDR3 has 11 amino acids. Per germline, CDR1 KGHSH and CDR2 LQKENI. CDR3 sequence reads: CASSPLEGQFF. CDR3 coding DNA: TGTGCCAGCTCACCACTTGAGGGGCAGTTCTTC.

The genes are TRBV6-5 and TRBJ1-2; 9 bases are a match to TRBD1. The CDR3 contains 13 residues. Germline CDR1 MNHEY, CDR2 SVGAGI. The junction had 7 bases not matched to a gene; V was cut back by 6 bases and J by 8 bases. CDR3 sequence reads: CASRPGQGGGYTF. CDR3 DNA: TGTGCCAGCAGACCGGGACAGGGTGGCGGCTACACCTTC.

The chain combines TRBV9 with TRBJ2-3; 12 bases are a match to TRBD2. Germline V gene sequence: CDR1 SGDLS, CDR2 YYNGEE. The CDR3 runs 17 residues. Unmatched junction bases numbered 10, after V lost 3 bases and J lost 5 bases. The CDR3 DNA reads as TGTGCCAGCAGCGGCGCTAGCGGGGGGGGTATGAGAGATACGCAGTATTTT. Residues: CASSGASGGGMRDTQYF.

The genes are TRBV5-4 and TRBJ2-5, with D hard to call. Trimming left V 0 bases short and J 5 bases short, with 14 bases between. This CDR3 region has 15 residues. Germline values: CDR1 SGHNT, CDR2 YYREEE (reference sequence). The CDR3 sequence: CASSLGSTLGETQYF. In DNA, the CDR3 is TGTGCCAGCAGCTTGGGATCTACCCTCGGGGAGACCCAGTACTTC.

In this sample, this clone turned up once. The rearrangement joins TRBV27 to TRBJ1-2, with TRBD1 matching 8 bases. CDR1 MNHEY and CDR2 SMNVEV come from the germline V gene (reference sequence). Trimming removed 5 bases from V and 2 bases from J; junction bases left unmatched: 13. This CDR3 is built from 17 residues. DNA for the CDR3: TGTGCCAGCAGTCTCCTAACCGGGACAGGAGGAAACTATGGCTACACCTTC. Protein: CASSLLTGTGGNYGYTF.

V gene TRBV2 combines with J gene TRBJ2-7; the D is unclear. There are 13 residues in the CDR3. Trimming stripped 7 bases from V and 0 bases from J, with 10 bases between. Germline V CDR1 and CDR2: SNHLY, FYNNEI. The CDR3 loop reads CASTRDTSYEQYF. As DNA, the CDR3 is TGTGCCAGCACACGAGACACCTCCTACGAGCAGTACTTC.

The chain links TRBV19 to TRBJ2-5; 8 nucleotides align to TRBD1. This CDR3 comprises 15 residues. Unmatched junction bases numbered 11, after V lost 7 bases and J lost 4 bases. CDR1 is LNHDA, CDR2 SQIVND, per germline (reference sequence). As DNA, the CDR3 is TGTGCCAGTACCGAAGCAGGGGGCAGGGGAGAGACCCAGTACTTC. It encodes CASTEAGGRGETQYF.

The rearrangement links TRBV14 to TRBJ1-6, with 8 bases fitting TRBD1. Germline trimming cut 8 bases from V and 7 bases from J; bases unmatched to any gene: 10. CDR1 and CDR2 (germline): SGHDN, FVKESK. The CDR3 spans 15 residues. CDR3 protein: CASRPLGQVNSPLHF. The CDR3, as DNA: TGTGCCAGCCGACCTTTGGGACAGGTCAATTCACCCCTCCACTTT.

This chain uses TRBV21-1 with TRBJ2-7; TRBD2 is taken as the D call from the table, unchecked against the DNA. TRBV21-1 is reported as a pseudogene. The CDR3 has 13 residues. Written as DNA, the CDR3 is TGTGACAGAAGGAGGACGTTGAACTACGAGCAGTACTTC. This sequence encodes CDRRRTLNYEQYF.

The genes are TRBV28 and TRBJ2-1, with 10 bases that match TRBD1. V lost 6 bases and J lost 7; bases outside the gene matches: 12. The CDR3 has 16 amino acids. Per germline, CDR1 MDHEN and CDR2 SYDVKM. The CDR3 reads CASSEPTGQGLNEQFF. The CDR3, as DNA: TGTGCCAGCAGCGAACCCACGGGACAGGGGCTAAATGAGCAGTTCTTC.

This chain joins TRBV4-2 and TRBJ1-1; 11 nucleotides match TRBD1. Germline V lookup: CDR1 LGHNA, CDR2 YNFKEQ. With 4 bases clipped from V and 4 bases from J, the junction kept 8 bases outside the gene matches. CDR3 length: 16 residues. CDR3 amino acids: CASSLGQGARGTEAFF. CDR3 DNA: TGTGCCAGCAGCCTAGGACAGGGGGCAAGGGGCACTGAAGCTTTCTTT.

This chain links TRBV5-1 with TRBJ2-7; 10 bases line up with TRBD2. The V and J ends lost 4 bases and 5 bases, in that order; junction bases with no gene match: 9. Per the germline V gene, CDR1 is SGHRS and CDR2 is YFSETQ. The CDR3 contains 15 residues. Written as DNA, the CDR3 is TGCGCCAGCAGCGTCGCTAGCGGGAGAGGAAACGAGCAGTACTTC. Its translation: CASSVASGRGNEQYF.

This sequence joins TRBV4-1 and TRBJ1-2, with D maybe TRBD1 (5 bases). V dropped 4 bases and J dropped 3 bases, with 12 bases sitting between them. This CDR3 comprises 14 residues. In germline, CDR1 is MGHRA, CDR2 YSYEKL. The CDR3 DNA reads TGCGCCAGCAGCCCCCAGGGCAAGTACTATGGCTACACCTTC. This sequence encodes CASSPQGKYYGYTF.

This sequence joins TRBV19 and TRBJ1-1, with 9 bases identical to TRBD1. Per germline, CDR1 LNHDA and CDR2 SQIVND (reference sequence). The CDR3 consists of 13 residues. V dropped 9 bases and J dropped 9; count of bases not matched to a gene: 11. CDR3 region: CASASGDRVKAFF. As DNA, the CDR3 is TGTGCCAGCGCGAGCGGGGACAGGGTGAAAGCTTTCTTT.

A few counts support this clone. The rearrangement uses TRBV30 and TRBJ2-7; 12 bases are shared with TRBD2. The CDR3 has 14 amino acids. Germline loops: CDR1 GTSNPN, CDR2 SVGIG (reference sequence). Trimming took 2 bases from V and 4 from J; bases not matched to a gene: 3. DNA of the CDR3: TGTGCCTGGAGTAAGGGACTAGCGGGTTACGAGCAGTACTTC. It translates to CAWSKGLAGYEQYF.

This clone was counted between two and nine times. The chain has TRBV7-2 and TRBJ1-4; perhaps TRBD1 as D (6 bases). Germline V CDR1 and CDR2: SGHTA, FQGNSA. The CDR3 is 15 residues long. V was cut by 6 bases and J by 4 bases, with 15 bases left in between. CDR3 region: CASRPGDSSNEKLFF. CDR3 sequence (DNA): TGTGCCAGCAGACCAGGGGATTCTAGTAATGAAAAACTGTTTTTT.

The genes are TRBV25-1 and TRBJ1-2, with 9 bases fitting TRBD1. The CDR3 consists of 12 residues. J gave up 4 bases and V 6 bases, and 0 bases lay outside the gene matches. Germline values: CDR1 MGHDK, CDR2 SYGVNS. The CDR3 nucleotides read TGTGCCAGCAGGACAGGGGGCTATGGCTACACCTTC. The encoded protein is CASRTGGYGYTF.

V and J are TRBV6-6 and TRBJ2-1, with D perhaps matching TRBD1 (5 bases). Germline V gene data show CDR1 as MNHNY and CDR2 as SVGAGI (reference sequence). The CDR3 sequence is 13 residues long. Trimming took off 2 bases at V and 7 bases at J, with 9 bases between the two ends. CDR3 sequence: CASSYRTSNEQFF. The CDR3 nucleotides are TGTGCCAGCAGTTACCGGACAAGTAATGAGCAGTTCTTC.

This sequence joins TRBV4-1 and TRBJ2-7; TRBD2 aligns across 9 bases. The V segment lost 5 bases and the J segment 3 bases; nucleotides outside the gene matches: 8. Germline CDR1 reads MGHRA; CDR2 reads YSYEKL. The CDR3 runs 15 residues. CDR3 region: CASSSLAGAHYEQYF. CDR3 coding DNA: TGCGCCAGCAGCTCTTTAGCGGGGGCCCACTACGAGCAGTACTTC.

J is TRBJ2-3 and V is TRBV9; D perhaps matches TRBD1 (7 bases). CDR1 and CDR2 (germline): SGDLS, YYNGEE. CDR3 length: 16 residues. Trimming removed 8 bases at V and 6 bases at J, with 25 bases between. CDR3 in DNA: TGTGCCAGTGCCCAGGGGGGTACCTACCTGGGGGATACGCAGTATTTT. This gives the protein CASAQGGTYLGDTQYF.

The J gene is TRBJ1-2, the V gene TRBV19, with TRBD1 identical over 8 bases. This CDR3 has 15 residues. V was clipped by 9 bases and J by 8 bases; unmatched bases: 17. Per the germline V gene, CDR1 is LNHDA and CDR2 is SQIVND (reference sequence). Here the CDR3 DNA reads TGTGCCAGCCGTGGACTTGAGACAGGGGCGCGGGGCTACACCTTC. It yields the protein CASRGLETGARGYTF.

DNA for the CDR3: TGCAGCGTTGGGCGGCAGGGTGAGCAGTTCTTC. Protein: CSVGRQGEQFF. V usage is TRBV29-1 and J usage is TRBJ2-1, with D tentatively TRBD1 (5 bases). The germline gives CDR1 SQVTM, CDR2 ANQGSEA. The V gene lost 4 bases and the J gene lost 9 bases, with 10 bases spanning the gap. This CDR3 is 11 amino acids long.

The rearrangement joins TRBV19 to TRBJ2-3; TRBD2 aligns across 9 bases. V was pared by 1 base and J by 4 bases, with 6 bases of the junction left unmatched. The CDR3 loop spans 16 amino acids. Germline values: CDR1 LNHDA, CDR2 SQIVND (reference sequence). CDR3 coding DNA: TGTGCCAGTAGTATAGTAGCTAGCGGGGCGGCAGATACGCAGTATTTT. This encodes CASSIVASGAADTQYF.

The sample holds a few counts of this clone. This sequence joins TRBV11-2 and TRBJ2-7, with D uncertain. Trimming removed 4 bases from V and 3 bases from J, with 7 bases in between. Per germline, CDR1 SGHAT and CDR2 FQNNGV. CDR3 length: 12 amino acids. The CDR3 DNA follows: TGTGCCAGCAGCTCCGCCGGCTACGAGCAGTACTTC. Protein product: CASSSAGYEQYF.

CDR3: CASTGTRLDTQYF. DNA for the CDR3: TGTGCCAGCACCGGGACTAGGCTGGATACGCAGTATTTT. The V and J genes are TRBV2 and TRBJ2-3; 8 positions match TRBD2. The junction had 6 bases not matched to a gene; V was cut back by 7 bases and J by 6 bases. This CDR3 is 13 amino acids long. Germline V gene sequence: CDR1 SNHLY, CDR2 FYNNEI.

V is TRBV18 and J is TRBJ1-1; 8 bases match TRBD1. There are 14 residues in the CDR3. Germline lookup yields CDR1 KGHSH and CDR2 LQKENI. V shed 5 bases, J shed 3 bases, and the junction held 5 bases outside the gene matches. DNA of the CDR3: TGTGCCAGCTCATCCCAGGGGGCGGACACTGAAGCTTTCTTT. It specifies CASSSQGADTEAFF.

This chain joins TRBV5-1 and TRBJ1-1; D is uncertain. CDR1 and CDR2 from the germline V gene are SGHRS and YFSETQ. V lost 1 base and J lost 5, with 12 bases in between. This CDR3 has 14 residues. The CDR3 loop is CASSLSTSGTEAFF. CDR3 DNA: TGCGCCAGCAGCTTGTCTACTTCGGGGACTGAAGCTTTCTTT.

V usage is TRBV4-2 and J usage is TRBJ1-4; perhaps TRBD1 as D (5 bases). CDR1 is LGHNA, CDR2 YNFKEQ, per germline. Trimming left V 1 base short and J 2 bases short, with 17 bases between. This CDR3 is built from 18 residues. The CDR3 DNA sequence: TGTGCCAGCAGCCAAGGGGAGGGCGCGGGACGGACTAATGAAAAACTGTTTTTT. Protein sequence: CASSQGEGAGRTNEKLFF.

The chain uses TRBV5-6 and TRBJ2-5; 7 bases are shared with TRBD1. V shed 3 bases, J shed 0 bases, and the junction held 2 bases outside the gene matches. This CDR3 region has 14 residues. CDR1 and CDR2 from the germline V gene are SGHDT and YYEEEE. The chain's CDR3 is CASSWDRYQETQYF. CDR3 sequence (DNA): TGTGCCAGCAGCTGGGACAGATACCAAGAGACCCAGTACTTC.

The chain links TRBV27 to TRBJ2-7; D ambiguous. Trimming pared 6 bases from V and 3 bases from J, leaving 18 bases between. The V gene's germline CDR1 is MNHEY and CDR2 SMNVEV (reference sequence). The CDR3 has 15 amino acids. The CDR3 protein is CASRTTPRSVYEQYF. The DNA of the CDR3 is TGTGCCAGCAGAACCACCCCCAGGTCTGTCTACGAGCAGTACTTC.

This chain uses TRBV5-1 with TRBJ1-5; no clear D gene. This CDR3 is built from 14 residues. Trimming removed 0 bases from V and 4 bases from J, with 8 bases in between. Germline CDR1 SGHRS, CDR2 YFSETQ. In DNA form, the CDR3 reads TGCGCCAGCAGCTTGGATGGAGATAATCAGCCCCAGCATTTT. Its protein is CASSLDGDNQPQHF.